This T cell receptor (beta chain) was retrieved from a study of CD8+CD57+ T cells in acquired aplastic anemia. The CDR3 is made up of 15 amino acids. The junction had 7 bases not matched to a gene; V was cut back by 4 bases and J by 6 bases. Germline assignment: CDR1 SGHDT and CDR2 YYEEEE. Patients chosen for sequencing had shown CD8+CD57+ cell expansion by flow cytometry. At blood sampling, none of the patients had yet received therapy. Study outcomes and limitations: Some 31 sequences, all CD8+ CDR3, were shared between patients and controls.

Of note for this clonotype: Its antigen is not identified.

Genomic DNA constituted the template upon which TCR beta VDJ and CDR3 profiling was performed. TCRdb passed the reads through MiXCR, listing each CDR3 protein once. The sample has approximately 180,000 distinct CDR3 sequences, less than 60% seen once. Material for sequencing was sorted CD4+, CD8+, or CD8+CD57+ T cells (not recorded which) from PBMCs. The V gene is TRBV5-6, the J gene TRBJ1-2, with 12 bases identical to TRBD1. The source of this sequence is a human donor with aplastic anemia. For the CDR3, the DNA is TGTGCCAGCAGCGTGGGACAGGGGGCTGAGGATGGCTACACCTTC. It specifies CASSVGQGAEDGYTF.